This entry features one TCR beta chain sequence. No antigen is known for it. The sample holds no much larger clone one base away, and base qualities are not on file. Whole blood was collected in K2EDTA tubes by collaborating institutions according to the institutions' own protocols. For TCRbeta analysis, collaborator samples were shipped as frozen whole blood, as isolated PBMCs, or as DNA extracted from either sample type. TCRbeta CDR3 regions were amplified from genomic DNA using the immunoSEQ Assay, a bias-controlled multiplex PCR. The paper's processing steps were these. The number of nucleated cells in each sample was estimated from the amplification of reference gene primers within the assay. To quantify the absolute abundance of each unique TCRbeta CDR3 rearrangement, sequence reads were collapsed and filtered. For each sample, productive Simpson clonality was calculated as the square root of Simpson's diversity index over productive rearrangements. The table comes from immuneACCESS by way of TCRdb, which keeps in-frame sequences with V and J called. Part of the clones is missing from these tables; in studies checked, under half for an unresolved V gene and the rest for unknown reasons. The DNA gave D and trimming, while V, J and clone size come from that table. The sample table shows over 90,000 clones, and approximately 80% are seen once. Approximately 4.5% of the sample rests with the top ten.

The CDR1 and CDR2 encoded by the germline V gene (reference sequence) are LNHDA and SQIVND. V lost 5 bases and J lost 7 bases; the stretch between them is 11 bases long. CDR3 length: 13 amino acids, cysteine to phenylalanine. Of all the DNA, just the CDR3 is kept, 39 bases in frame from base 1. These data are taken from a study of blood T cell repertoires in COVID-19 (dated by TCRdb to 2018 to 2020). In terms of the full investigation: Collaborator samples came from the United States, Italy and Spain and covered acute and convalescent phases of COVID-19. The prospective study material was composed of cDNA or gDNA derived from T cells, B-cell-depleted T cells, or PBMCs. The dataset comprised deeply sampled blood TCRbeta repertoires from subjects exposed to, actively infected with, or recovered from COVID-19. The repertoires were released in a freely available public database intended as a resource for research on the immune response to SARS-CoV-2. The samples were drawn from two sources: the first 160 participants of the ongoing ImmuneRACE study, and fewer than 1,500 subjects contributed by 6 global collaborators. Nearly every sample came with metadata listing a de-identified subject ID, COVID-19 status, age in years and sex. HLA class I and class II types, where available, came from metadata supplied by the sample provider rather than from assay-based typing. General conclusions and limits of the study: How much clinical and demographic metadata was included differed by source and by participant, and the metadata was provided uncurated.

This sequence uses TRBV19 and TRBJ1-4; 6 matching bases give a weak D call of TRBD1. The TCR was taken from a human donor in a cohort sampled during active COVID-19. The sample was peripheral blood. The CDR3 reads CASSSSRGEKLFF. DNA sequence: TGTGCCAGTAGTTCCAGCAGGGGTGAAAAACTGTTTTTT.